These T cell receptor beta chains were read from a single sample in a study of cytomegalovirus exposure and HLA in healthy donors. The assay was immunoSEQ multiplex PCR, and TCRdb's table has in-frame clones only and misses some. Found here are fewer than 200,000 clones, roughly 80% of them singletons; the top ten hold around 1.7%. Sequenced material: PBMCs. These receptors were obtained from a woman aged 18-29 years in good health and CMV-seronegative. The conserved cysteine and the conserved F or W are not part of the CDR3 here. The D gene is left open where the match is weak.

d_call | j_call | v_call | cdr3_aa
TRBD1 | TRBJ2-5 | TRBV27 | ASSTQGFKGETQY
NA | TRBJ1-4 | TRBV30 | AWKGGGEKLF
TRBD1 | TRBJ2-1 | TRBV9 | ASSVVGTGNEGWGDNEQF
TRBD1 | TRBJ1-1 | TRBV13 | ASSPDRDWDTEAF
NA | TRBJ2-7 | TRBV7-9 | SSSSAIPRVGEQY
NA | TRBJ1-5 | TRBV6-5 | ASSDYYSNQPQH
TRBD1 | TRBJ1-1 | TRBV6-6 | ASSSPDRAGTEAF
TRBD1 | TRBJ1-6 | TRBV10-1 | ASSDGQGGSPLH
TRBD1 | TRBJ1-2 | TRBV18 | ASSPLSEDRGPGYT
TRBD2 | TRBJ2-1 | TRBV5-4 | ASSGTSRTYNEQF
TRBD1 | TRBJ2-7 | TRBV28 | ASRDLFTGAPYEQY
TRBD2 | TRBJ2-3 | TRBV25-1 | ASSAPGLATDTQY
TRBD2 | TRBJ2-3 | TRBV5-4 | ASSFRTSGNTDTQY
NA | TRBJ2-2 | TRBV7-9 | ASSFHGNTGELF
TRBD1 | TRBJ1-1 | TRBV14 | ASRGQGSNTEAF
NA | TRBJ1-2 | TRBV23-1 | ASIGGYT
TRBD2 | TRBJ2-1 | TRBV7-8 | ASRKLAGVYNEQF
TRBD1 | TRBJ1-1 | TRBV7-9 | ASSLVDHRGAMNTEAF
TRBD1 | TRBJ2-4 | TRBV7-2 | ASSNQGARTKNIQY
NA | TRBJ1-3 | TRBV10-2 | ASSESNISGNTIY
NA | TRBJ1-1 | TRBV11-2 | ASSLDSGLNTEAF
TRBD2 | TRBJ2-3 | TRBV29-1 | SVEWSAGGRTDTQY
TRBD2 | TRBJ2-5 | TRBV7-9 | ASSPPGRAGETQY
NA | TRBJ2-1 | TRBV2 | ASSDRGGSSYNEQF
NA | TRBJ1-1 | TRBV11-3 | ASSLDGGDPGTEAF
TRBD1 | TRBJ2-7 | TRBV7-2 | ASSPAQGASEQY
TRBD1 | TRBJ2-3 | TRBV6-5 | ASGQGGTDTQY
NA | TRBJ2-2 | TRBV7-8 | ASTRTGELF
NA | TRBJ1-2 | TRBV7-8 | ASSLAGGLRANYGYT
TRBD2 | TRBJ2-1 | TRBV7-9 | ASSLSGSNNEQF
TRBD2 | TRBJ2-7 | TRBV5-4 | ASSLDSGGPLEQY
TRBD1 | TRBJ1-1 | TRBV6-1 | ASSDPDRLGTEAF
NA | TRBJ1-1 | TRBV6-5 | ASSYMRSGVNTEAF
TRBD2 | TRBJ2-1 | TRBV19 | ATRTSGRSLTNEQF
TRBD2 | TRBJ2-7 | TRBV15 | ATSRDRSGSSYEQY
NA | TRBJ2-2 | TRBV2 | ASSTSRNTGELF
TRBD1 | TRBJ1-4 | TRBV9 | ASSGRDRATNEKLF